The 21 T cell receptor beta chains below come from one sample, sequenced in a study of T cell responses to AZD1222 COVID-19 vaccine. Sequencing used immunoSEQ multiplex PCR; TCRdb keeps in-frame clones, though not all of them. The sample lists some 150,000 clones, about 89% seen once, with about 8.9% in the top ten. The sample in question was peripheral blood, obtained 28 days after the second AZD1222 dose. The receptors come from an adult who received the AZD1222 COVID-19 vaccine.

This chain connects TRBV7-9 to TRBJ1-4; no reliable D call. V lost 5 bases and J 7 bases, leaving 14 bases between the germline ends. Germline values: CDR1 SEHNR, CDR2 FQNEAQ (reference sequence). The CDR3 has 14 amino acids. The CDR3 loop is CASSILSRGEKLFF. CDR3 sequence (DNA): TGTGCCAGCAGCATACTCTCGCGAGGTGAAAAACTGTTTTTT.

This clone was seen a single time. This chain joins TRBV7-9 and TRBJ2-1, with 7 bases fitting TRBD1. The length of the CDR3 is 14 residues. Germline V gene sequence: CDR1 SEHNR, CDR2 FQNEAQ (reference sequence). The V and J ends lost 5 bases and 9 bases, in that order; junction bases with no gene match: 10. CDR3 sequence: CASSRRQGIAEQFF. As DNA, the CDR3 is TGTGCCAGCAGCCGGAGACAGGGCATCGCTGAGCAGTTCTTC.

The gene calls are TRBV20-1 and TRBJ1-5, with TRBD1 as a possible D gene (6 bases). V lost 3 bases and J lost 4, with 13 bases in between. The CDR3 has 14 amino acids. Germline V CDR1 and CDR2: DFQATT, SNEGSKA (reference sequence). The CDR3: CSASTGTGNQPQHF. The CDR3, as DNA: TGCAGTGCTAGTACAGGGACTGGAAATCAGCCCCAGCATTTT.

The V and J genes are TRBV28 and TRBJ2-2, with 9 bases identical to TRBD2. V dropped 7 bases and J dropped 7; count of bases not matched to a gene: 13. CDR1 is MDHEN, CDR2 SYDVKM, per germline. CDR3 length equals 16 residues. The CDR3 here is CASKGSASGNGGELFF. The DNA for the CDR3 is TGTGCCAGCAAGGGTAGTGCTAGCGGGAATGGCGGGGAGCTGTTTTTT.

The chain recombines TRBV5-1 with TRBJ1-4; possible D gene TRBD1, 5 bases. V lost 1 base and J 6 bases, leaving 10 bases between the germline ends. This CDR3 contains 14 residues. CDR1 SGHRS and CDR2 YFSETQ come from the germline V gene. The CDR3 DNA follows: TGCGCCAGCAGCTTGTTTCAGGGTGATGAAAAACTGTTTTTT. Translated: CASSLFQGDEKLFF.

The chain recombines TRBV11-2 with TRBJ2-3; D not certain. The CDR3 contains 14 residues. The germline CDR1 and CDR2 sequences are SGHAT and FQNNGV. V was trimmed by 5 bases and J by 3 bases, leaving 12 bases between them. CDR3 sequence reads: CASSPTRPTDTQYF. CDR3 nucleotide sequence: TGTGCCAGCAGCCCCACCCGACCAACAGATACGCAGTATTTT.

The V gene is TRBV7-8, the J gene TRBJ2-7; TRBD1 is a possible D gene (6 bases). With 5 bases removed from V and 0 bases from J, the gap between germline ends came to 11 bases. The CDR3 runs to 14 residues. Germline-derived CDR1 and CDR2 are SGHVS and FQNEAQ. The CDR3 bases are TGTGCCAGCAGCATCAGGGGTGCCTCCTACGAGCAGTACTTC. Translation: CASSIRGASYEQYF. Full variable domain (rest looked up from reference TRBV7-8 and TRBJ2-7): GAGVSQSPRYKVAKRGQDVALRCDPISGHVSLFWYQQALGQGPEFLTYFQNEAQLDKSGLPSDRFFAERPEGSVSTLKIQRTQQEDSAVYLCASSIRGASYEQYFGPGTRLTVT.

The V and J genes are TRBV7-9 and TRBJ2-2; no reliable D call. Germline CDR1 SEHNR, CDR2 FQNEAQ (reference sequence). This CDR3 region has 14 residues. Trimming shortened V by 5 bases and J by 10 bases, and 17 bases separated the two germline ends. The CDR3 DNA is TGTGCCAGCAGCGCCTCTTTGGTTTCCGAGGAGCTGTTTTTT. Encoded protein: CASSASLVSEELFF. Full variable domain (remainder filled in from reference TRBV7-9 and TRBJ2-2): DTGVSQNPRHKITKRGQNVTFRCDPISEHNRLYWYRQTLGQGPEFLTYFQNEAQLEKSRLLSDRFSAERPKGSFSTLEIQRTEQGDSAMYLCASSASLVSEELFFGEGSRLTVL.

CDR3 region: CASSSGPTGGIGNTIYF. The CDR3 nucleotides are TGCGCCAGCAGCTCGGGTCCTACAGGGGGCATTGGAAACACCATATATTTT. The rearrangement uses TRBV5-1 and TRBJ1-3; 9 bases align to TRBD1. Losses at the gene ends were 3 bases for V and 3 bases for J; bases not matched to a gene: 10. This CDR3 contains 17 residues. Germline CDR1 SGHRS, CDR2 YFSETQ.

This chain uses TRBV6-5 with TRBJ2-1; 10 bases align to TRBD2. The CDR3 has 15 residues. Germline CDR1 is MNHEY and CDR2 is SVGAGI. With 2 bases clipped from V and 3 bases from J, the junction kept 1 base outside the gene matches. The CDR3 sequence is CASSYVAGGYNEQFF. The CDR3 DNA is TGTGCCAGCAGTTACGTAGCGGGGGGCTACAATGAGCAGTTCTTC.

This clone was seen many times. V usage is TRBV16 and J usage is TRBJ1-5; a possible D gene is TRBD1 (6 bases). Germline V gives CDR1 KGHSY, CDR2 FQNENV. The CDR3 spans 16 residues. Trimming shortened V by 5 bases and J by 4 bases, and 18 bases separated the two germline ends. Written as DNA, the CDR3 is TGTGCCAGCAGCTCACCGGGGCAGGGGCTTAATCAGCCCCAGCATTTT. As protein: CASSSPGQGLNQPQHF.

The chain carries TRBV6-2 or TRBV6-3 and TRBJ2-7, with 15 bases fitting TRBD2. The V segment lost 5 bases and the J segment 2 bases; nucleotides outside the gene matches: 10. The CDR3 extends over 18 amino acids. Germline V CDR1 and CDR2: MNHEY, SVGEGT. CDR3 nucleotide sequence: TGTGCCAGCAGTCCATTTACCGGGACTAGCGGGAGGACCTACGAGCAGTACTTC. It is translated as CASSPFTGTSGRTYEQYF.

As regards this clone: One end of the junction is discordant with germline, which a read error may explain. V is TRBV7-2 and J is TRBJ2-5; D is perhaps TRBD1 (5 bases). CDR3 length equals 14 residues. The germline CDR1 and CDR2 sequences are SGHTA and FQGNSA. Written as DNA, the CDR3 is TGTGCCAGCACCTTAGGCAGGGCTGGGGAGACCCAGTACTTC. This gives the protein CASTLGRAGETQYF. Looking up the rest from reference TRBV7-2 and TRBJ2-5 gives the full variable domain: GAGVSQSPSNKVTEKGKDVELRCDPISGHTALYWYRQSLGQGLEFLIYFQGNSAPDKSGLPSDRFSAERTGGSVSTLTIQRTQQEDSAVYLCASTLGRAGETQYFGPGTRLLVL.

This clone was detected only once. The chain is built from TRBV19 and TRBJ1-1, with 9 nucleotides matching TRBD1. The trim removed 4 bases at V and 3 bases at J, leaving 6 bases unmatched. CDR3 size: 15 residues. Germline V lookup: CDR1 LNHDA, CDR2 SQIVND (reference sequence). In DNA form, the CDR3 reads TGTGCCAGTAGTACCGCCGGGACAGGGCACACTGAAGCTTTCTTT. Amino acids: CASSTAGTGHTEAFF.

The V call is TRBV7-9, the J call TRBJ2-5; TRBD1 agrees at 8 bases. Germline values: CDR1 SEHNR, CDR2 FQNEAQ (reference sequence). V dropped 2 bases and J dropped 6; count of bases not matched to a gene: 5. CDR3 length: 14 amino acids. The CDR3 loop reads CASSLPDRGKTQYF. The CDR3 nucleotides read TGTGCCAGCAGCTTACCAGACAGGGGAAAGACCCAGTACTTC.

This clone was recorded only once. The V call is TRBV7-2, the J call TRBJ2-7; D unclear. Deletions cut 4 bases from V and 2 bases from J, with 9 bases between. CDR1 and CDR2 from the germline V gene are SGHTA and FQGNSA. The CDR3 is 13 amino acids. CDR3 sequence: CASSSTQAYEQYF. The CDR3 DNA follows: TGTGCCAGCAGCTCGACCCAGGCCTACGAGCAGTACTTC.

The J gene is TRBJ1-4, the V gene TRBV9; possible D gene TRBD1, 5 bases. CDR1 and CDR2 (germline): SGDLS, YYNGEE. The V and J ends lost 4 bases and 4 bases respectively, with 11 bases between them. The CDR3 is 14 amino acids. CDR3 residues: CASSPGLRNEKLFF. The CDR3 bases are TGTGCCAGCAGCCCGGGACTTCGTAATGAAAAACTGTTTTTT. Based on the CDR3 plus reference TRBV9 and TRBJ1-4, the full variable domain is DSGVTQTPKHLITATGQRVTLRCSPRSGDLSVYWYQQSLDQGLQFLIQYYNGEERAKGNILERFSAQQFPDLHSELNLSSLELGDSALYFCASSPGLRNEKLFFGSGTQLSVL.

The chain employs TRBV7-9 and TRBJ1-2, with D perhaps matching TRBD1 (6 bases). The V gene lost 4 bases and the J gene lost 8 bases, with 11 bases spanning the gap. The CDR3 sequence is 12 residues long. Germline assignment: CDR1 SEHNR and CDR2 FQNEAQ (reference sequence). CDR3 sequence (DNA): TGTGCCAGCAGCTCGGGGGGGCGCGGCTACACCTTC. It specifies CASSSGGRGYTF.

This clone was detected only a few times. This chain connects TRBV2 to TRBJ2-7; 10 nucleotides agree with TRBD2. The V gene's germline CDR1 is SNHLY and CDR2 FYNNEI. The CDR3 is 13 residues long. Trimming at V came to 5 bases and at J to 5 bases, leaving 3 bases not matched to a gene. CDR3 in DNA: TGTGCCAGCAGTTTAAGCGGGAGGGACGAGCAGTACTTC. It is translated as CASSLSGRDEQYF.

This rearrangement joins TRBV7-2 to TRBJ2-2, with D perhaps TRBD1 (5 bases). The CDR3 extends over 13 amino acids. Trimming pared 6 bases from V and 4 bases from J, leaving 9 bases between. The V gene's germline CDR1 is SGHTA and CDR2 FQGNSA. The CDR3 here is CASRRQSTGELFF. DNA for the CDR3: TGTGCCAGCAGAAGACAGAGCACCGGGGAGCTGTTTTTT.

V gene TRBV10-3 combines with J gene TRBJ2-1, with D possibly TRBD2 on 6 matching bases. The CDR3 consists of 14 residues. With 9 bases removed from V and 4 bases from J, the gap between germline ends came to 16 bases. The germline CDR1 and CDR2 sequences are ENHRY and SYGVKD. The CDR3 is CAIQRTTLYNEQFF. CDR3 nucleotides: TGTGCCATTCAAAGGACTACCCTATACAATGAGCAGTTCTTC.